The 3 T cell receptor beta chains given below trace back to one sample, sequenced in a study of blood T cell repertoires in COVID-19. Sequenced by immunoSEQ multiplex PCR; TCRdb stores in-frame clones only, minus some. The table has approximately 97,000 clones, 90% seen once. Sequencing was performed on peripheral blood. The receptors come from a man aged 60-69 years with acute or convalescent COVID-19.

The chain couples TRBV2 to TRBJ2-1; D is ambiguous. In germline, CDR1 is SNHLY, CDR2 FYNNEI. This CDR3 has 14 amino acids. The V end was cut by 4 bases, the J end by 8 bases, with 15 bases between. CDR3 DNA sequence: TGTGCCAGCAGTGTCTTAACGATCAGTGATGAGCAGTTCTTC. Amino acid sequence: CASSVLTISDEQFF.

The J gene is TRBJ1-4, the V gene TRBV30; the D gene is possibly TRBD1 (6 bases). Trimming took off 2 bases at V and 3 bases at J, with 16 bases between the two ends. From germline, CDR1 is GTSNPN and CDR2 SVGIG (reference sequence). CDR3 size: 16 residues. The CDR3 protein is CAWSKGQGLPNEKLFF. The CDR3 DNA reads TGTGCCTGGAGTAAGGGGCAGGGGCTCCCTAATGAAAAACTGTTTTTT.

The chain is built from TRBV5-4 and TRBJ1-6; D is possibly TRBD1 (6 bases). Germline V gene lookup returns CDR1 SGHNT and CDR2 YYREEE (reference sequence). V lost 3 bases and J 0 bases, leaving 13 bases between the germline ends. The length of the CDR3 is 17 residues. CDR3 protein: CASSSAGASSYNSPLHF. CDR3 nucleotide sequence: TGTGCCAGCAGCTCGGCAGGGGCGAGCTCCTATAATTCACCCCTCCACTTT.